The clone carrying this TCR beta chain was observed a handful of times. Germline V gives CDR1 LGHNT, CDR2 FRNRAP. This CDR3 is built from 14 residues. V lost 1 base and J lost 4, with 10 bases in between. All donors came from Russia, were Caucasian and healthy, and spanned ages roughly 6 to 100. This entry belongs to a study of blood T cells in healthy people across ages. A sample-barcoded 5' primer and a J-beta primer mix were used in a second PCR of roughly 7 to 11 cycles. Unique molecular identifiers of 12 random nucleotides labeled each cDNA. Via MiXCR, TCRdb re-called the 5' RACE reads, giving one row per CDR3 protein. The table lists hundreds of thousands of distinct CDR3 sequences, under 40% of them singletons, with 10% to 15% in the top ten.

Sequencing used blood. This rearrangement joins TRBV12-5 to TRBJ1-2; D might be TRBD1 (5 bases). The source is a man aged 18-30 years in good health. This chain's CDR3 is CASGLAQAPYGYTF. In nucleotides, the CDR3 is TGTGCTAGTGGTTTGGCACAGGCACCCTATGGCTACACCTTC.